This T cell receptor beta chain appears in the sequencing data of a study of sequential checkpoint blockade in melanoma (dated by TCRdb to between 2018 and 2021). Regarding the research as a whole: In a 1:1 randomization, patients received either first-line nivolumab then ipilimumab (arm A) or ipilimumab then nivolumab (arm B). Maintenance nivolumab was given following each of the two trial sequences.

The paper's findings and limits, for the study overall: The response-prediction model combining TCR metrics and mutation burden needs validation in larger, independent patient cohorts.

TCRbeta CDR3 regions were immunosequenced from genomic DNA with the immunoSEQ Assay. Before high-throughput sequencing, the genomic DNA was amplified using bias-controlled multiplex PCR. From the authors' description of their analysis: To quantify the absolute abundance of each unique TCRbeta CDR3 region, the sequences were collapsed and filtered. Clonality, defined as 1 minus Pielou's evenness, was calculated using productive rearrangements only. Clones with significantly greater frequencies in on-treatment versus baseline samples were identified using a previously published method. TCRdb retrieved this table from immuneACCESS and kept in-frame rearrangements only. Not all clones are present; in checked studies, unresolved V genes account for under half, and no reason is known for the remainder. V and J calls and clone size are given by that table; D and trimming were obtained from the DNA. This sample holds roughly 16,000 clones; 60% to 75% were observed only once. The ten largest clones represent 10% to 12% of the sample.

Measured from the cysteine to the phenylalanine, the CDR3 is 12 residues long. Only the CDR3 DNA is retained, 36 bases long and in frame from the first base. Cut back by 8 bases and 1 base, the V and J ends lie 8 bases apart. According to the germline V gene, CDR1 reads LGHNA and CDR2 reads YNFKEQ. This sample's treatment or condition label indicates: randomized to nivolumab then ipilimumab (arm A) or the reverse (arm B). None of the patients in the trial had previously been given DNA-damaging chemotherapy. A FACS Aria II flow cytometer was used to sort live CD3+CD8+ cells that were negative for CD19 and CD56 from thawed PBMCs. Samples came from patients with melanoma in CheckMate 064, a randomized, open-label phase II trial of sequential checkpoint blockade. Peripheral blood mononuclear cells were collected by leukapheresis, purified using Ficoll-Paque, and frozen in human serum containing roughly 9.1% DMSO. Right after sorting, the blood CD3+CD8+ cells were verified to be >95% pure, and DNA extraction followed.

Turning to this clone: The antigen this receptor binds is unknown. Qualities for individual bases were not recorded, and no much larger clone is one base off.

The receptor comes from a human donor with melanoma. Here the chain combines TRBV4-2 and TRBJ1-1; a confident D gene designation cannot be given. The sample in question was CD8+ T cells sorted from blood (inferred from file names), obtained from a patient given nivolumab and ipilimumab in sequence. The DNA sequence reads TGTGCCAGCTCGGAGGGGAACACTGAAGCTTTCTTT. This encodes CASSEGNTEAFF.